The 30 T cell receptor beta chains below were found in one sample sequenced in a study of PD-L1 blockade in urothelial cancer. Indicated time point: pretreatment peripheral blood. The data were produced by immunoSEQ multiplex PCR, yet TCRdb's version contains in-frame clones alone and is incomplete. Among around 45,000 clones listed, 80% to 85% were seen once. The starting material was PBMCs, obtained around atezolizumab (anti-PD-L1) treatment. The receptor set was obtained from a man in his forties or fifties with urothelial cancer.

The genes are TRBV14 and TRBJ1-2; D is perhaps TRBD1 (5 bases). CDR3 length: 15 amino acids. Germline values: CDR1 SGHDN, CDR2 FVKESK. Trimming cost V 2 bases and J 4 bases, with 14 bases left between them. CDR3 residues: CASSQQSGRTYGYTF. In DNA, the CDR3 is TGTGCCAGCAGCCAACAGTCAGGGAGGACCTATGGCTACACCTTC.

This sequence joins TRBV28 and TRBJ2-3; 12 nucleotides align to TRBD2. The germline V gene encodes CDR1 MDHEN and CDR2 SYDVKM. The CDR3 is 19 amino acids. The ends lost 4 bases at V and 4 bases at J; junction bases unmatched: 15. CDR3 nucleotides: TGTGCCAGCAGTTCCGAACTAACTAGCGGGGGGTTAGCGGCAGATACGCAGTATTTT. Residues: CASSSELTSGGLAADTQYF.

This clone showed up just a few times. This chain connects TRBV2 to TRBJ2-5; possible D gene TRBD1, 6 bases. CDR1 is SNHLY and CDR2 is FYNNEI in the germline V gene. Trimming took 7 bases from V and 5 from J, leaving 20 bases between them. There are 15 residues in the CDR3. The CDR3 loop is CASTLDAGAGETQYF. CDR3 bases: TGTGCCAGCACGCTGGACGCAGGGGCCGGGGAGACCCAGTACTTC.

This clone is medium-sized (0.01 to 0.1%) in the sample. The V call is TRBV6-4, the J call TRBJ2-7, with a tentative D call TRBD1 (5 bases). V was shortened by 6 bases and J by 9 bases, with 12 bases between the two germline ends. This CDR3 has 11 residues. Per the germline V gene, CDR1 is MRHNA and CDR2 is SNTAGT. CDR3 amino acids: CASRQRGVQYV. CDR3 nucleotide sequence: TGTGCCAGCAGGCAAAGGGGCGTGCAGTACGTC.

This rearrangement joins TRBV7-2 to TRBJ1-6; D may be TRBD1 (5 bases). This CDR3 is built from 13 residues. Germline V gene lookup returns CDR1 SGHTA and CDR2 FQGNSA. Trimming took 3 bases from V and 6 from J, leaving 6 bases between them. The CDR3 coding sequence is TGTGCCAGCAGCTTTCAGGGTAATTCACCCCTCCACTTT. It yields the protein CASSFQGNSPLHF.

On this clone itself: Without the conserved terminal phenylalanine or tryptophan, this CDR3 likely stems from a read error. CDR3 residues: CASSQYRWGYTL. The CDR3 DNA follows: TGTGCCAGCAGCCAGTACAGGTGGGGCTACACCCTC. The chain has TRBV11-2 and TRBJ1-2; a weak D match, TRBD1 (5 bases). The CDR3 is 12 amino acids. The germline V gene encodes CDR1 SGHAT and CDR2 FQNNGV. Trimming stripped 5 bases from V and 8 bases from J, with 12 bases between.

V usage is TRBV5-1 and J usage is TRBJ1-4; D unresolved. Between the trimmed V and J ends, which lost 1 base and 10 bases, there was a span of 8 bases. The germline gives CDR1 SGHRS, CDR2 YFSETQ. This CDR3 has 12 residues. Here the CDR3 reads CASSLSGVKLFF. CDR3 sequence (DNA): TGCGCCAGCAGCTTGTCCGGGGTAAAACTGTTTTTT.

This clone was counted a single time. The V gene is TRBV5-6, the J gene TRBJ2-1; 11 positions agree with TRBD1. This CDR3 has 16 residues. Unmatched junction bases numbered 6, after V lost 4 bases and J lost 3 bases. Germline loops: CDR1 SGHDT, CDR2 YYEEEE. CDR3 loop: CASSTSGTGGYNEQFF. The DNA for the CDR3 is TGTGCCAGCAGCACCTCCGGGACAGGGGGCTACAATGAGCAGTTCTTC.

This chain connects TRBV28 to TRBJ1-5; TRBD1 might be the D (6 bases). Germline V gene data show CDR1 as MDHEN and CDR2 as SYDVKM. There are 15 residues in the CDR3. V lost 3 bases and J lost 6, with 15 bases in between. CDR3 in amino acids: CASSLARGSGQPQHF. The CDR3 nucleotides are TGTGCCAGCAGTTTGGCCAGGGGATCGGGTCAGCCCCAGCATTTT.

This chain uses TRBV7-9 with TRBJ2-2, with 10 bases lining up with TRBD1. V dropped 11 bases and J dropped 6; count of bases not matched to a gene: 12. Germline V CDR1 and CDR2: SEHNR, FQNEAQ (reference sequence). The CDR3 is made up of 15 amino acids. The CDR3: CALKGGQGFAGELFF. CDR3 sequence (DNA): TGTGCCCTTAAGGGGGGACAGGGGTTCGCCGGGGAGCTGTTTTTT.

This chain uses TRBV29-1 with TRBJ2-1; 14 positions agree with TRBD2. The germline V gene encodes CDR1 SQVTM and CDR2 ANQGSEA. This CDR3 comprises 18 residues. With 0 bases clipped from V and 3 bases from J, the junction kept 7 bases outside the gene matches. The CDR3 bases are TGCAGCGTTGAAGATCCTGGACTAGCGGGGGGTTACTACAATGAGCAGTTCTTC. Protein product: CSVEDPGLAGGYYNEQFF.

CDR3 amino acids: CASSVGTSGRETQYF. As DNA, the CDR3 is TGCGCCAGCAGCGTGGGGACTAGCGGGCGGGAGACCCAGTACTTC. The chain employs TRBV5-1 and TRBJ2-5; 12 positions match TRBD2. V was clipped by 4 bases and J by 5 bases; unmatched bases: 6. The germline CDR1 and CDR2 sequences are SGHRS and YFSETQ. The CDR3 consists of 15 residues.

The chain has TRBV6-5 and TRBJ2-1; 7 bases align to TRBD1. The CDR3 has 13 residues. Losses at the gene ends were 7 bases for V and 7 bases for J; bases not matched to a gene: 7. The V gene's germline CDR1 is MNHEY and CDR2 SVGAGI. This CDR3 reads CASTQTGENEQFF. CDR3 coding DNA: TGTGCCAGCACCCAAACAGGGGAGAATGAGCAGTTCTTC.

This clone was counted a few times. J is TRBJ1-2 and V is TRBV18; no clear D. The CDR3 is 12 residues long. The V end was cut by 6 bases, the J end by 4 bases, with 9 bases between. Germline CDR1 KGHSH, CDR2 LQKENI. CDR3 bases: TGTGCCAGCTCCTCGGAGGGCTATGGCTACACCTTC. It is translated as CASSSEGYGYTF.

This chain joins TRBV2 and TRBJ1-4, with D possibly being TRBD1 (6 bases). V dropped 5 bases and J dropped 7 bases, with 17 bases sitting between them. This CDR3 region has 15 residues. CDR1 is SNHLY and CDR2 is FYNNEI in the germline V gene. The CDR3 nucleotides read TGTGCCAGCAGTACGGGGGGGCGGGGGAGTGAAAAACTGTTTTTT. Its protein is CASSTGGRGSEKLFF.

The DNA for the CDR3 is TGTGCCAGCAGCGCCGGAGGCGAACATTCACCCCTCCACTTT. Translated: CASSAGGEHSPLHF. The V and J genes are TRBV11-2 and TRBJ1-6; D remains ambiguous. Germline lookup yields CDR1 SGHAT and CDR2 FQNNGV. Trimming cost V 5 bases and J 8 bases, with 13 bases left between them. The CDR3 has 14 residues.

V usage is TRBV11-2 and J usage is TRBJ2-2, with 10 positions matching TRBD2. Germline CDR1 reads SGHAT; CDR2 reads FQNNGV. V lost 2 bases, J lost 8 bases, and 5 bases stayed unmatched. This CDR3 contains 15 residues. The chain's CDR3 is CASSLSVLAGGELFF. The CDR3 DNA sequence: TGTGCCAGCAGCTTAAGTGTACTAGCGGGAGGGGAGCTGTTTTTT.

The chain combines TRBV7-8 with TRBJ2-3; 10 bases match TRBD2. With 1 base clipped from V and 8 bases from J, the junction kept 9 bases outside the gene matches. CDR3 length: 16 amino acids. Per the germline V gene, CDR1 is SGHVS and CDR2 is FQNEAQ. As DNA, the CDR3 is TGTGCCAGCAGCTTAGGCCCAGCGGGAGGGCCGATTACGCAGTATTTT. Translating gives CASSLGPAGGPITQYF.

In its sample, this clone was seen a few times. V gene TRBV5-4 combines with J gene TRBJ2-1; 7 bases agree with TRBD2. This CDR3 spans 16 amino acids. Germline trimming cut 3 bases from V and 2 bases from J; bases unmatched to any gene: 8. Looked up from germline, CDR1 is SGHNT and CDR2 is YYREEE (reference sequence). The CDR3 protein is CASSWGGVDAYNEQFF. CDR3 coding DNA: TGTGCCAGCAGCTGGGGAGGGGTGGACGCCTACAATGAGCAGTTCTTC.

The chain employs TRBV9 and TRBJ2-3; no firm D call. The length of the CDR3 is 15 residues. The germline V gene encodes CDR1 SGDLS and CDR2 YYNGEE. Trimming removed 1 base from V and 6 bases from J, with 15 bases in between. The DNA for the CDR3 is TGTGCCAGCAGCGTACCCAGAGGCCTCGGGGATACGCAGTATTTT. Translating it yields CASSVPRGLGDTQYF.

This chain links TRBV7-2 with TRBJ1-6; no definite D call. The length of the CDR3 is 14 residues. With 5 bases removed from V and 11 bases from J, the gap between germline ends came to 16 bases. Germline CDR1 SGHTA, CDR2 FQGNSA. The CDR3 reads CASSPGGVRAPLHF. The CDR3 DNA is TGTGCCAGCAGCCCCGGCGGGGTTCGCGCACCCCTCCACTTT.

The chain has TRBV6-5 and TRBJ2-7; 10 bases are a match to TRBD2. Germline V CDR1 and CDR2: MNHEY, SVGAGI. The V segment lost 0 bases and the J segment 4 bases; nucleotides outside the gene matches: 3. The CDR3 has 15 residues. The CDR3 DNA follows: TGTGCCAGCAGTTACTCCGCTAGCGGGAGTTACGAGCAGTACTTC. It encodes CASSYSASGSYEQYF.

This chain uses TRBV9 with TRBJ2-3, with TRBD2 identical over 8 bases. The germline V gene encodes CDR1 SGDLS and CDR2 YYNGEE. The length of the CDR3 is 16 residues. V trimming: 0 bases; J trimming: 3 bases; junction bases outside the gene matches: 6. The CDR3 is CASSVGRGAWTDTQYF. The CDR3 DNA sequence: TGTGCCAGCAGCGTAGGGCGGGGGGCATGGACAGATACGCAGTATTTT.

This chain connects TRBV2 to TRBJ2-1; tentative D call: TRBD2 (5 bases). The germline V and J ends were trimmed by 7 bases and 6 bases, with 16 bases remaining between them. Germline loops: CDR1 SNHLY, CDR2 FYNNEI. The CDR3 runs 14 residues. The CDR3 protein is CASTRPGLFNEQFF. CDR3 nucleotides: TGTGCCAGCACTCGTCCCGGACTTTTCAATGAGCAGTTCTTC. Full variable domain (remainder filled in from reference TRBV2 and TRBJ2-1): EPEVTQTPSHQVTQMGQEVILRCVPISNHLYFYWYRQILGQKVEFLVSFYNNEISEKSEIFDDQFSVERPDGSNFTLKIRSTKLEDSAMYFCASTRPGLFNEQFFGPGTRLTVL.

The J gene is TRBJ1-1, the V gene TRBV30, with D uncertain. Germline assignment: CDR1 GTSNPN and CDR2 SVGIG (reference sequence). The CDR3 extends over 14 amino acids. The ends were cut back, 3 bases at V and 0 bases at J, with 11 bases in the middle. As DNA, the CDR3 is TGTGCCTGGAGAACCGGGTCAATGAACACTGAAGCTTTCTTT. Translation gives CAWRTGSMNTEAFF.

The rearrangement joins TRBV27 to TRBJ2-7, with 7 bases that match TRBD2. The CDR3 runs 17 residues. V shed 6 bases, J shed 3 bases, and the junction held 17 bases outside the gene matches. Germline V gene sequence: CDR1 MNHEY, CDR2 SMNVEV (reference sequence). CDR3 DNA: TGTGCCAGCAGACGAACAGAGGGAGGGACCTATATCTACGAGCAGTACTTC. Its translation is CASRRTEGGTYIYEQYF.

This CDR3 is CASTRVGGYQPQHF. The CDR3 DNA follows: TGTGCCAGCACGAGAGTGGGAGGCTATCAGCCCCAGCATTTT. The gene calls are TRBV6-1 and TRBJ1-5; no firm D call. This CDR3 has 14 residues. The germline V and J ends were trimmed by 7 bases and 5 bases, with 15 bases remaining between them. Germline CDR1 reads MNHNS; CDR2 reads SASEGT.

The chain employs TRBV18 and TRBJ1-4; D unclear. This CDR3 spans 16 amino acids. Per the germline V gene, CDR1 is KGHSH and CDR2 is LQKENI. Trimming stripped 2 bases from V and 3 bases from J, with 13 bases between. For the CDR3, the DNA is TGTGCCAGCTCACCAAGGGTCGGCGGGTCTAATGAAAAACTGTTTTTT. Protein: CASSPRVGGSNEKLFF.

This chain joins TRBV10-3 and TRBJ1-1; 10 bases align to TRBD1. Germline V gives CDR1 ENHRY, CDR2 SYGVKD. Trimming at V came to 8 bases and at J to 1 base, leaving 4 bases not matched to a gene. The CDR3 length is 14 residues. The CDR3 nucleotides are TGTGCCATCGGGGACAGGGGACGGAACACTGAAGCTTTCTTT. Translated, it gives CAIGDRGRNTEAFF.

V is TRBV25-1 and J is TRBJ1-1; no reliable D call. V lost 5 bases and J lost 0, with 19 bases in between. Germline V CDR1 and CDR2: MGHDK, SYGVNS. The CDR3 covers 17 residues. This CDR3 reads CASSSRSPYLMNTEAFF. CDR3 nucleotides: TGTGCCAGCAGTAGCCGGTCCCCGTACCTCATGAACACTGAAGCTTTCTTT.